This T cell receptor (beta chain) was recovered during a study of T cell changes during pregnancy in multiple sclerosis. V lost 5 bases and J lost 5, with 21 bases in between. The CDR3 runs 16 residues. The germline V gene encodes CDR1 KGHSH and CDR2 LQKENI. The data were produced by immunoSEQ multiplex PCR, yet TCRdb's version contains in-frame clones alone and is incomplete. The table lists about 42,000 clones, 91% of them singletons. This receptor was obtained from a female donor in good health, enrolled as a control in a pregnancy study. V usage is TRBV18 and J usage is TRBJ2-5, with a tentative D call TRBD2 (6 bases). The sample in question was CD4+ T cells from peripheral blood mononuclear cells, obtained after pregnancy. The DNA for the CDR3 is TGTGCCAGCTCAACAACGTCGGTCGGGAGAGGGGAGACCCAGTACTTC. It specifies CASSTTSVGRGETQYF. Based on the CDR3 plus reference TRBV18 and TRBJ2-5, the full variable domain is NAGVMQNPRHLVRRRGQEARLRCSPMKGHSHVYWYRQLPEEGLKFMVYLQKENIIDESGMPKERFSAEFPKEGPSILRIQQVVRGDSAAYFCASSTTSVGRGETQYFGPGTRLLVL.